This T cell receptor beta chain appears in the sequencing data of a study of T-cell memory formation after mild COVID-19. TCRdb redid the calling of the 5' RACE reads with MiXCR, one entry per CDR3 protein. Here the sample spans 470,000 or so distinct CDR3 sequences, over 15% being singletons. The CDR3 spans 13 residues. V dropped 5 bases and J dropped 4 bases, with 8 bases sitting between them. CDR1 and CDR2 (germline): MNHEY, SVGAGI. General observations from the study: Largely, contracting CD4+ clones fell within CM and EM, and contracting CD8+ clones within EMRA. Memory from before infection featured some responding clones, which suggests cross-reactive memory joined.

Comment on this clonotype: What it binds is unknown.

The V and J genes are TRBV6-5 and TRBJ2-2; no clear D. The sample was PBMCs or a T cell subset sorted from them (not recorded which). This clonotype was sampled from a man aged 18 to 29 who had mild COVID-19 (a few samples of this study predate the infection). Cell type and time point are not known. This chain's CDR3 is CASSKVGTGELFF. The CDR3 DNA reads as TGTGCCAGCAGTAAGGTTGGCACCGGGGAGCTGTTTTTT.